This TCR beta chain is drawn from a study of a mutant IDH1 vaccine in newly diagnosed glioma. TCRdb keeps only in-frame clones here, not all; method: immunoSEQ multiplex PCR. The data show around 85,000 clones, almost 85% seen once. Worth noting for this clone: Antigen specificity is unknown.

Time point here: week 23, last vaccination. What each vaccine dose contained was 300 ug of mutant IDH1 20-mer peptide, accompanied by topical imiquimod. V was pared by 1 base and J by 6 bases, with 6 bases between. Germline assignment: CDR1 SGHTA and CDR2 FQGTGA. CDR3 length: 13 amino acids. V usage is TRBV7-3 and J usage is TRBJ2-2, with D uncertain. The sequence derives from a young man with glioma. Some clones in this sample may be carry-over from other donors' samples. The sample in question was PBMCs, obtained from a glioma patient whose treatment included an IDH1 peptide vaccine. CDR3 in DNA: TGTGCCAGCAGCTTAAGTCCGTCCGGGGAGCTGTTTTTT. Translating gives CASSLSPSGELFF. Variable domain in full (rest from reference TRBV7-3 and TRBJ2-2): GAGVSQTPSNKVTEKGKYVELRCDPISGHTALYWYRQSLGQGPEFLIYFQGTGAADDSGLPNDRFFAVRPEGSVSTLKIQRTERGDSAVYLCASSLSPSGELFFGEGSRLTVL.